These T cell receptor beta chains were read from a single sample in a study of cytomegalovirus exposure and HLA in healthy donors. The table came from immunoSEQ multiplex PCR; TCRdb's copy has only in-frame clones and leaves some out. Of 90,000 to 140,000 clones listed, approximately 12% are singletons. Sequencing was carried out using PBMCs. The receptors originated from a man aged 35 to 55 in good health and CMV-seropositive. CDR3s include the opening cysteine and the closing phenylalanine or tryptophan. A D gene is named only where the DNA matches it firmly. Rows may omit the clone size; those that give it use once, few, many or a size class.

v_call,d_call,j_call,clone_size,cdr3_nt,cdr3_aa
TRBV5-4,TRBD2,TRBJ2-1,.,TGTGCCAGCAGTTACTCGGGACTAGTAAACAATGAGCAGTTCTTC,CASSYSGLVNNEQFF
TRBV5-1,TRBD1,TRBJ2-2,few,TGCGCCAGCAGCTTGTCCGGGACAGCCAACACCGGGGAGCTGTTTTTT,CASSLSGTANTGELFF
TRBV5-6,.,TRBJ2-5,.,TGTGCCAGCAGTCAGATGTTGGGCGTGGGAGAGACCCAGTACTTC,CASSQMLGVGETQYF
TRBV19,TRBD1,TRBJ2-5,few,TGTGCCAGTAGTACGCAGGACAGGGGGCCCCAAGAGACCCAGTACTTC,CASSTQDRGPQETQYF
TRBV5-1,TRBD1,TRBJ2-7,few,TGCGCCAGCAGCTTAGGACAGGCCTCCACATTTACCTACGAGCAGTACTTC,CASSLGQASTFTYEQYF
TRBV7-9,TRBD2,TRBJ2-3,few,TGTGCCAGCAGCCACGGACTAGCATATACAGATACGCAGTATTTT,CASSHGLAYTDTQYF
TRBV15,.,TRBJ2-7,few,TGTGCCACCAGCGATCGAACTTCCTCCCACGAGCAGTACTTC,CATSDRTSSHEQYF
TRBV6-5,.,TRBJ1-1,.,TGTGCCAGCAGCTGGGGAGACACTGAAGCTTTCTTT,CASSWGDTEAFF
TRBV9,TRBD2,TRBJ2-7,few,TGTGCCAGCAGCGTGAAGGGGGGACTAGCGGGATACGAGCAGTACTTC,CASSVKGGLAGYEQYF
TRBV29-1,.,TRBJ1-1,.,TGCAGCGTTGAAGACGCGGGGGCAGGGAACACTGAAGCTTTCTTT,CSVEDAGAGNTEAFF
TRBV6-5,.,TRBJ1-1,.,TGTGCCAGCAGCACCGCAGGGGCCGGGGTCTCTGAAGCTTTCTTT,CASSTAGAGVSEAFF
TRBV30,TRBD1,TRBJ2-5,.,TGTGCCCGATCCGGGACAGAACAAGAGACCCAGTACTTC,CARSGTEQETQYF
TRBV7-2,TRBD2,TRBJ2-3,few,TGTGCCAGCAGCTCGGGACTAGCGGGCAACACAGATACGCAGTATTTT,CASSSGLAGNTDTQYF
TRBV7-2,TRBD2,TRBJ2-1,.,TGTGCCAGCAGTTCCGGGACTAGCGGCTACAATGAGCAGTTCTTC,CASSSGTSGYNEQFF
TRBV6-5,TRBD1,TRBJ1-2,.,TGTGCCAGCAGGCCTACAGGGGGCGGGGGTGGCTACACCTTC,CASRPTGGGGGYTF
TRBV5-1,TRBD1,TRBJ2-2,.,TGCGCCAGCAGCCCCCTCGGGACAGGGGGCGAGGGCGGGGAGCTGTTTTTT,CASSPLGTGGEGGELFF
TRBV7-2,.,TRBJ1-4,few,TGTGCCAGCAGACAAGACAGAGCTAATGAAAAACTGTTTTTT,CASRQDRANEKLFF
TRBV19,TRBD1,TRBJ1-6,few,TGTGCCAGTAAGACAGGGGAGGCTAATTCACCCCTCCACTTT,CASKTGEANSPLHF
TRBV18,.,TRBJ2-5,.,TGTGCCAGCTCACGGGACTTCCAAGAGACCCAGTACTTC,CASSRDFQETQYF
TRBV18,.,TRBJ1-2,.,TGTGCCAGCTCAGCCTTTGCGGCAGCGGCGGAACCGGGGGGCTACACCTTC,CASSAFAAAAEPGGYTF
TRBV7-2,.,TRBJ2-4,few,TGTGCCAGCAGCTTAGCGTCGACAGAAAACATTCAGTACTTC,CASSLASTENIQYF
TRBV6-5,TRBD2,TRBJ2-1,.,TGTGCCAGCAGTTACTCTGGACTAGTGTTTAACAATGAGCAGTTCTTC,CASSYSGLVFNNEQFF